The clone carrying this T cell receptor (beta chain) has only a few counts. HTBI primers from iRepertoire and Arm-PCR of CDR3 regions yielded the TCR beta libraries. Each CDR3 protein is one row after TCRdb ran MiXCR on the multiplex PCR reads. The data show more than 400,000 distinct CDR3 sequences, around 16% seen once. This sample is part of a study of regulatory T cells in long-lasting Graves disease. The time point is: newly diagnosed GD, antithyroid drugs for less than 3 months. Extracted PBMC RNA gave rise to the TCR library. The germline V gene encodes CDR1 KGHDR and CDR2 SFDVKD. The length of the CDR3 is 13 residues. Trimming cost V 3 bases and J 16 bases; bases outside gene matches: 10. These data were likewise used in another study, on T cells in Graves' hyperthyroidism and ophthalmopathy. That publication notes: Primed by the HTBI set, a first-round RT-PCR was run on the TCR CDR3.

This clonotype was sampled from a man in his forties with Graves disease. This rearrangement joins TRBV24-1 to TRBJ2-1; 8 bases match TRBD2. Sequenced here: peripheral blood mononuclear cells (PBMCs), sampled at new diagnosis, from a patient treated with antithyroid drugs. The CDR3 is CATSDPGTRVYFF. CDR3 in DNA: TGTGCCACCAGTGATCCGGGGACTAGAGTCTATTTCTTC.